The text below deals with one T cell receptor beta chain. Its target is not known. From the 120-subject validation cohort, which was separate from the roughly 620-subject first cohort, the donors were drawn. The data belong to a study of cytomegalovirus exposure and HLA in healthy donors. Regarding the study as a whole: Many donors shared some public TCRs, even though most TCR sequences were rare.

Profiled with immunoSEQ multiplex PCR; TCRdb holds only in-frame clones, not every one. The sample has more than 35,000 clones, 80% to 95% seen once. Germline CDR1 and CDR2: SEHNR and FQNEAQ (reference sequence). The V end lost 0 bases, the J end lost 10 bases, and 19 bases lay between the germline ends. This CDR3 has 17 amino acids. The chain recombines TRBV7-9 with TRBJ1-6; possibly TRBD1 for D (5 bases). The sample taken for sequencing was PBMCs. The TCR sequence derives from a man younger than 30 in good health and CMV-seronegative. CDR3 amino acids: CASSLAKGNGVESPLHF. CDR3 sequence (DNA): TGTGCCAGCAGCTTAGCGAAGGGGAACGGAGTAGAATCACCCCTCCACTTT.